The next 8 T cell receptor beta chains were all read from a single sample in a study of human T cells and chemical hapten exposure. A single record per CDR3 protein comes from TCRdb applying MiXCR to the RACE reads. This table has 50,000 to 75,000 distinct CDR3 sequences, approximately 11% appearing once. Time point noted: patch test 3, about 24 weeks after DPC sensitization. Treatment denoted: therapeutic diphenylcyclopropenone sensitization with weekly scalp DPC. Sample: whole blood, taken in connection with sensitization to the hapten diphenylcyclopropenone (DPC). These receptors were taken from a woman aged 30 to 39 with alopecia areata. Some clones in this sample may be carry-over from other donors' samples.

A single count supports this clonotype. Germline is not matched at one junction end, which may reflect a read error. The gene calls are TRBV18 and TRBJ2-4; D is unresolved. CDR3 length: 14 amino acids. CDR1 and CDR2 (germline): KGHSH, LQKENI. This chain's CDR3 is CTSSPQVAKNIQYF. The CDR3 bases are TGTACCAGCTCACCACAAGTAGCCAAAAACATTCAGTACTTC.

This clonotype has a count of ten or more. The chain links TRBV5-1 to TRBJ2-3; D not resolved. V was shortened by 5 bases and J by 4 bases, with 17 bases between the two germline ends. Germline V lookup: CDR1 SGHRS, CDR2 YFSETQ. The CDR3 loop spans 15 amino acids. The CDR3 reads CASSYTESSADTQYF. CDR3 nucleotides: TGCGCCAGCAGTTATACCGAATCGAGTGCAGATACGCAGTATTTT.

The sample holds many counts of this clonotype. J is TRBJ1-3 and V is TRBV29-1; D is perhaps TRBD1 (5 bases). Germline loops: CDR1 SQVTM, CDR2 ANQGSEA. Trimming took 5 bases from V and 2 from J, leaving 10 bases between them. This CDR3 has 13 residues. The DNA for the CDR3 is TGCAGCGTTTCGGGGGGTGCTGGAAACACCATATATTTT. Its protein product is CSVSGGAGNTIYF.

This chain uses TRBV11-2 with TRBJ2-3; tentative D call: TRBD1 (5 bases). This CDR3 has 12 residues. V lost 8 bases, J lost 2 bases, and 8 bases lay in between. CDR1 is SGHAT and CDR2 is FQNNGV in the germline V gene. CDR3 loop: CASGAPTDTQYF. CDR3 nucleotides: TGTGCCAGCGGGGCCCCCACAGATACGCAGTATTTT.

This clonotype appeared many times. This CDR3 is CASSLTSQGTDTQYF. The CDR3 DNA follows: TGTGCCAGCAGCTTAACGAGTCAGGGCACAGATACGCAGTATTTT. The rearrangement links TRBV7-3 to TRBJ2-3; D uncertain. The CDR3 loop spans 15 amino acids. From germline, CDR1 is SGHTA and CDR2 FQGTGA. The V end was cut by 0 bases, the J end by 1 base, with 8 bases between.

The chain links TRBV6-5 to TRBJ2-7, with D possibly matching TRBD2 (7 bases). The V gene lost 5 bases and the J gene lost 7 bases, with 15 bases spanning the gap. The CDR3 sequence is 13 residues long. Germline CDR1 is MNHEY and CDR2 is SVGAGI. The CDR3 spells CASSRGAEMEQYF. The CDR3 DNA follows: TGTGCCAGCAGTCGGGGGGCTGAGATGGAGCAGTACTTC.

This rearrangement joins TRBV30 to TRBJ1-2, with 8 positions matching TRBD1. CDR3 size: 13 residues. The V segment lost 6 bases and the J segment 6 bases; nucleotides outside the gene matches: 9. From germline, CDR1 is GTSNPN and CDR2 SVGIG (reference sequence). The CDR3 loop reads CACQGQGQDGYTF. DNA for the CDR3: TGTGCCTGCCAAGGACAGGGCCAGGATGGCTACACCTTC. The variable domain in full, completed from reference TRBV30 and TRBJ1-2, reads SQTIHQWPATLVQPVGSPLSLECTVEGTSNPNLYWYRQAAGRGLQLLFYSVGIGQISSEVPQNLSASRPQDRQFILSSKKLLLSDSGFYLCACQGQGQDGYTFGSGTRLTVV.

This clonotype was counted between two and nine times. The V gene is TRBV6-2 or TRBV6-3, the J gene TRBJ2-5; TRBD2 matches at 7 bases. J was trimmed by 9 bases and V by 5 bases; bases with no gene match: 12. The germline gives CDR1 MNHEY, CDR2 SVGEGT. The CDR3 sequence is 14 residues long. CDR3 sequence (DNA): TGTGCCAGCAGTGAAACAAACATCCGGGGGGCCCAGTACTTC. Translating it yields CASSETNIRGAQYF.